This T cell receptor beta chain was recovered during a study of blood T cell repertoires in COVID-19 (dated by TCRdb to between 2020 and 2021). About the study as a whole: The collaborator samples originated in the United States, Italy and Spain and spanned the acute and convalescent phases of COVID-19. Where available, HLA class I and class II types were obtained from metadata supplied by the sample provider rather than from assay-based typing. The repertoires were released in a freely available public database meant as a resource for research on the immune response to SARS-CoV-2. The material from the prospective study consisted of cDNA or gDNA derived from T cells, B-cell-depleted T cells, or PBMCs. Nearly every sample came with metadata listing a de-identified subject ID, COVID-19 status, age in years and sex. Deeply sampled blood TCRbeta repertoires from subjects exposed to, actively infected with, or recovered from COVID-19 were included in the dataset. Samples came from the ongoing ImmuneRACE study (first 160 participants) plus 1,254 subjects from 6 global collaborators. Study-wide conclusions, independent of this receptor: The amount of clinical and demographic metadata varied by source and participant and was provided uncurated.

Collaborating institutions collected whole blood in K2EDTA tubes following their own protocols. Collaborator samples were shipped for TCRbeta analysis as frozen whole blood, isolated PBMCs, or DNA extracted from either sample type. The CDR3 measures 16 amino acids from cysteine to phenylalanine. Solely the CDR3 DNA is kept, with 48 bases framed from the first base. V sheds 1 base and J sheds 3 bases, leaving 13 bases between their ends. From the germline V gene, CDR1 is LGHNA and CDR2 is YSLEER. A word on this clone: Its antigen target is currently unknown. One base away there is no much larger clone; base qualities are not given.

The immunoSEQ Assay, a bias-controlled multiplex PCR, was used to amplify TCRbeta CDR3 regions from genomic DNA. The paper's processing steps were these. Within the assay, amplification of reference gene primers was used to estimate how many nucleated cells each sample contained. To quantify the absolute abundance of each unique TCRbeta CDR3 rearrangement, sequence reads were collapsed and filtered. For each sample, productive Simpson clonality was calculated as the square root of Simpson's diversity index across productive rearrangements. TCRdb holds this immuneACCESS table with in-frame rearrangements only. Some clones are missing; in checked studies, unresolved V genes explain under half, and the rest has no known cause. Clone size and the V and J calls come from that table; the DNA yielded D and trimming. In all, the sample holds about 320,000 clones, and about 82% of those were seen once. Of the sample, around 1.7% is held by the ten largest clones.

The TCR sequence derives from a woman aged 45 to 65 with acute or convalescent COVID-19. The sequencing input was peripheral blood. This chain joins TRBV4-3 to TRBJ1-5; TRBD1 is a possible D gene, resting on 6 matching bases. The DNA reads as follows: TGCGCCAGCAGCCAAGGGTCCGGACAGCTCAATCAGCCCCAGCATTTT. The encoded protein is CASSQGSGQLNQPQHF.